This T cell receptor beta chain is drawn from a study of glioma-infiltrating T cells after dendritic cell vaccination. Stated time point: after dendritic cell vaccination, including at tumor progression/relapse. No glioblastoma patient carried an isocitrate dehydrogenase mutation. Amplification used 60 V beta primers and 13 J beta primers. The protocol was immunoSEQ multiplex PCR, while the TCRdb copy is restricted to in-frame clones and leaves out a portion. The table lists roughly 85,000 clones, 85% of them singletons, with more than 8% in the top ten. Concerning this clone itself: Its antigen is not identified.

With 8 bases clipped from V and 4 bases from J, the junction kept 2 bases outside the gene matches. Germline-derived CDR1 and CDR2 are MNHEY and SMNVEV (reference sequence). CDR3 length: 11 amino acids. General observations from the study: Patients with more pretreatment TILs had longer time to progression and survival.

Source: blood, taken after dendritic cell vaccination. This TCR derives from a human donor with glioblastoma. This chain connects TRBV27 to TRBJ2-7; 7 bases fit TRBD2. The CDR3 is CASSGGYEQYF. CDR3 DNA sequence: TGTGCCAGCTCCGGGGGGTACGAGCAGTACTTC.